A selection of T cell receptor beta chains follows, all from one sample in a study of CD8 T cells in ankylosing spondylitis. TCRdb passed the 5' RACE reads through MiXCR, listing each CDR3 protein once. Of approximately 300,000 distinct CDR3 sequences listed, roughly 20% are singletons. The material sequenced was blood, either unsorted or a sorted T cell fraction (not recorded which). These receptor sequences come from a female donor with ankylosing spondylitis or in good health (not recorded which). CDR3s include the opening cysteine and the closing phenylalanine or tryptophan. The D gene is left open where the match is weak. Size is stated for part of the rows, as once, few or many counts, or as a class when the clone is expanded.

.,.,TRBV3-1,TRBJ2-1,TGTGCCAGCAGCCAAGGAAGCGTGACCTACAATGAGCAGTTCTTC,CASSQGSVTYNEQFF
few,TRBD2,TRBV20-1,TRBJ2-2,TGCAGTGCTAGTCCCAGCGGGAGGGCCGTCGGGGAGCTGTTTTTT,CSASPSGRAVGELFF
.,.,TRBV2,TRBJ2-1,TGTGCCAGCGACCTAAGGGGCTCCTACAATGAGCAGTTCTTC,CASDLRGSYNEQFF
.,.,TRBV29-1,TRBJ2-5,TGCAGTACCGGGACAAAAGAGACCCAGTACTTC,CSTGTKETQYF
.,.,TRBV20-1,TRBJ1-6,TGCAGTGCTAGGAAACGGGGGATTTCACCCCTCCACTTT,CSARKRGISPLHF
many,.,TRBV20-1,TRBJ1-2,TGCAGTGCTCACGGGCCCTATGGCTACACCTTC,CSAHGPYGYTF
.,TRBD1,TRBV5-1,TRBJ2-3,TGCGCCAGCAGACGCGGGACAGGGGTCGGGGGCACAGATACGCAGTATTTT,CASRRGTGVGGTDTQYF
.,.,TRBV5-1,TRBJ1-2,TGCGCCAGCAGCCACGACAGAAACTATGGCTACACCTTC,CASSHDRNYGYTF
.,TRBD1,TRBV20-1,TRBJ2-5,TGCAGTGCTAGAGATCTAGGGACAGGGCAAGAGACCCAGTACTTC,CSARDLGTGQETQYF
.,.,TRBV18,TRBJ1-5,TGTGCCAGCTCACCAGAGGTTGATCAGCCCCAGCATTTT,CASSPEVDQPQHF
.,TRBD1,TRBV4-3,TRBJ1-5,TGCGCCAGCAGCCCGATGACAGGGGCCAATCAGCCCCAGCATTTT,CASSPMTGANQPQHF
few,TRBD1,TRBV6-2/TRBV6-3,TRBJ2-6,TGTGCCAGCAATTTCGACAGGGCTCCCACTGGAGGGGCCAACGTCCTGACTTTC,CASNFDRAPTGGANVLTF
.,TRBD1,TRBV7-8,TRBJ2-7,TGTGCCAGCAGCTTAAACAGGGGCGGTTTCTACGAGCAGTACTTC,CASSLNRGGFYEQYF
.,TRBD1,TRBV20-1,TRBJ1-5,TGCAGCGCAACGAAGGGGGCTCAGCCCCAGCATTTT,CSATKGAQPQHF
few,.,TRBV6-1,TRBJ2-7,TGTGCCGTCACAGGGTCCGGGGTCTACGAGCAGTACTTC,CAVTGSGVYEQYF
.,.,TRBV24-1,TRBJ2-1,TGTGCCACCAGTGATTCGGCGAACTACAATGAGCAGTTCTTC,CATSDSANYNEQFF
many,.,TRBV10-3,TRBJ2-3,TGTGCCATCAGCGCTGGGGCCACGCAACCTTCCACGCAGTATTTT,CAISAGATQPSTQYF
.,.,TRBV5-4,TRBJ2-1,TGTGCCAGGAGCCCGGAGTTTGGGAATGAGCAGTTCTTC,CARSPEFGNEQFF
many,.,TRBV20-1,TRBJ2-5,TGCAGTGCTCGGGGGAGCAACCTTCAAGAGACCCAGTACTTC,CSARGSNLQETQYF
.,.,TRBV9,TRBJ2-7,TGTGCCAGCAGCGGGGGCCTCAGCTCCTACGAGCAGTACTTC,CASSGGLSSYEQYF
few,.,TRBV6-5,TRBJ1-1,TGTGCCAGCAGTTCGAGGGGCAGGAGGACTGAAGCTTTCTTT,CASSSRGRRTEAFF
.,TRBD1,TRBV10-1,TRBJ2-1,TGCGCCAGCGCCGGGACAGGATTTTTTAATGAGCAGTTCTTC,CASAGTGFFNEQFF
.,.,TRBV25-1,TRBJ1-5,TGTGCCAGCAGTGAATCCGGTCAGCCCCAGCATTTT,CASSESGQPQHF
few,.,TRBV29-1,TRBJ2-3,TGCAGCGTTGGGCCTGTTGGTGAGGGCACAGATACGCAGTATTTT,CSVGPVGEGTDTQYF
many,TRBD1,TRBV12-3/TRBV12-4,TRBJ2-1,TGTGCCAGCAGCGCCGTGACAGGGAGCTCCTACAATGAGCAGTTCTTC,CASSAVTGSSYNEQFF
many,.,TRBV7-3,TRBJ1-2,TGTGCCAGCAGCCCAAATGACAAGACCTATGGCTACACCTTC,CASSPNDKTYGYTF
.,.,TRBV7-6,TRBJ2-3,TGTGCCAGCAGCTCCACGGACCTCACAGATACGCAGTATTTT,CASSSTDLTDTQYF
.,TRBD1,TRBV5-1,TRBJ2-5,TGCGCCAGCAGCATGGGACAGGGGGCGCGGGAGACCCAGTACTTC,CASSMGQGARETQYF
.,.,TRBV6-2/TRBV6-3,TRBJ1-5,TGTGCCAGCAGTTCAGGGAGGGGACAGCCCCAGCATTTT,CASSSGRGQPQHF
few,.,TRBV6-1,TRBJ2-4,TGTGCCAGCAGTGCAACCCTCGGGGGCAAAAACATTCAGTACTTC,CASSATLGGKNIQYF
many,.,TRBV20-1,TRBJ2-3,TGCAGTGCTAGAGTCTTGCTGGAGGGGGGGGATACGCAGTATTTT,CSARVLLEGGDTQYF
.,.,TRBV19,TRBJ1-4,TGTGCCAGTAGTTCCCCCGCCGGGCCCAGCGATGAAAAACTGTTTTTT,CASSSPAGPSDEKLFF
.,TRBD1,TRBV7-2,TRBJ1-3,TGTGCCAGCAGCCATTACTCGGGACAGAGCTCTGGAAACACCATATATTTT,CASSHYSGQSSGNTIYF
.,.,TRBV20-1,TRBJ2-7,TGCAGTGCTAGATCGGGACGGCTTGGGGGCGAGCAGTACTTC,CSARSGRLGGEQYF
many,.,TRBV29-1,TRBJ2-7,TGCAGCGTTGTGATAGGCGCCTACGAGCAGTACTTC,CSVVIGAYEQYF
few,.,TRBV6-2/TRBV6-3,TRBJ2-2,TGTGCCAGCAGTTACTCCCCCGTGAGGGGCGGGGAGCTGTTTTTT,CASSYSPVRGGELFF
.,.,TRBV5-4,TRBJ1-6,TGTGCCAGCAGCTTGGTAGGGGGTGATTCACCCCTCCACTTT,CASSLVGGDSPLHF
few,.,TRBV20-1,TRBJ2-1,TGCAGTGCTAGAACGGGGTTAACAGCCTACAATGAGCAGTTCTTC,CSARTGLTAYNEQFF
.,.,TRBV7-3,TRBJ2-5,TGTGCCAGCAGCTTGGAAGGGGCTACAAGGGAGACCCAGTACTTC,CASSLEGATRETQYF
.,.,TRBV6-1,TRBJ1-2,TGTGCCAGCAGTCCCGGAGGGGTCGCTCGCTATGGCTACACCTTC,CASSPGGVARYGYTF
.,.,TRBV20-1,TRBJ2-1,TGCAGTGCTAGAGATCCTAGAGGACGGTACAATGAGCAGTTCTTC,CSARDPRGRYNEQFF
few,.,TRBV20-1,TRBJ1-5,TGCAGTGCTTGGGGACGGATCAATCAGCCCCAGCATTTT,CSAWGRINQPQHF